Shown below are 9 T cell receptor beta chains from a single sample sequenced in a study of blood T cell repertoires in COVID-19. The method was immunoSEQ multiplex PCR; TCRdb's version includes in-frame clones alone and lacks a portion of them. The repertoire holds roughly 97,000 clones, with about 79% as singletons. Sequenced sample: peripheral blood. Receptors originate from a woman at least 80 years old with active or convalescent COVID-19.

For this clone: This CDR3 is also generated by other DNA sequences in the sample. The V call is TRBV19, the J call TRBJ1-2, with TRBD1 matching over 10 bases. Losses at the gene ends were 4 bases for V and 5 bases for J; bases not matched to a gene: 1. There are 13 residues in the CDR3. Germline lookup yields CDR1 LNHDA and CDR2 SQIVND (reference sequence). The CDR3 region has the DNA TGTGCCAGTAGTAGGGGACAGGGGTATGGCTACACCTTC. It is translated as CASSRGQGYGYTF.

This chain links TRBV5-4 with TRBJ1-2; TRBD1 matches at 8 bases. V shed 4 bases and J 4 bases; nucleotides not matched to a gene: 9. The CDR3 has 15 amino acids. Germline V lookup: CDR1 SGHNT, CDR2 YYREEE (reference sequence). CDR3 protein: CASSNRQGTLYGYTF. The CDR3 DNA follows: TGTGCCAGCAGCAATCGACAGGGGACCCTCTATGGCTACACCTTC.

The rearrangement links TRBV27 to TRBJ2-7; 7 bases agree with TRBD1. J lost 0 bases, V lost 4 bases, and 3 bases had no gene match. The germline CDR1 and CDR2 sequences are MNHEY and SMNVEV (reference sequence). The CDR3 is made up of 14 amino acids. The CDR3 reads CASSSRTGSYEQYF. The CDR3 bases are TGTGCCAGCAGTTCCAGGACAGGCTCCTACGAGCAGTACTTC.

There are a few counts of this clone. The CDR3 sequence is CASRGQLMNTEAFF. The CDR3 DNA is TGTGCCAGCAGGGGACAGCTCATGAACACTGAAGCTTTCTTT. The chain joins TRBV5-6 to TRBJ1-1, with TRBD1 matching over 7 bases. The CDR3 is made up of 14 amino acids. V dropped 5 bases and J dropped 0; count of bases not matched to a gene: 4. In germline, CDR1 is SGHDT, CDR2 YYEEEE.

The chain combines TRBV11-2 with TRBJ1-2; the D gene is possibly TRBD1 (5 bases). The CDR3 runs 18 residues. V lost 0 bases to trimming and J lost 3 bases, with 20 bases between them. Germline values: CDR1 SGHAT, CDR2 FQNNGV. CDR3 amino acids: CASSLDGNPSWGDYGYTF. The CDR3 DNA is TGTGCCAGCAGCTTAGATGGGAACCCAAGCTGGGGGGACTATGGCTACACCTTC.

The rearrangement uses TRBV6-1 and TRBJ2-4; D is possibly TRBD1 (5 bases). The CDR3 has 15 amino acids. Germline V gene sequence: CDR1 MNHNS, CDR2 SASEGT. Trimming left V 3 bases short and J 0 bases short, with 9 bases between. CDR3 bases: TGTGCCAGCAGTGATCAGGGCTTAGCCAAAAACATTCAGTACTTC. Amino acids: CASSDQGLAKNIQYF.

This chain uses TRBV2 with TRBJ1-1, with 9 bases that match TRBD1. V dropped 6 bases and J dropped 4; count of bases not matched to a gene: 12. This CDR3 region has 16 residues. Germline V gives CDR1 SNHLY, CDR2 FYNNEI. The CDR3 DNA follows: TGTGCCAGCAGCCGGGGTGGCGGGACAGGGAGCACTGAAGCTTTCTTT. Amino acid sequence: CASSRGGGTGSTEAFF.

This rearrangement joins TRBV6-5 to TRBJ1-2, with no clear D. The CDR3 has 12 amino acids. Looked up from germline, CDR1 is MNHEY and CDR2 is SVGAGI. V was pared by 7 bases and J by 6 bases, with 12 bases between. For the CDR3, the DNA is TGTGCCAGCACCCTCGACATCCATGGCTACACCTTC. This sequence encodes CASTLDIHGYTF.

The chain is built from TRBV19 and TRBJ2-5; possible D gene TRBD1, 5 bases. V was cut by 5 bases and J by 4 bases, with 17 bases left in between. Germline-derived CDR1 and CDR2 are LNHDA and SQIVND (reference sequence). The CDR3 loop spans 15 amino acids. Written as DNA, the CDR3 is TGTGCCAGTAGTTCTTCTCCCAGGGATGCAGAGACCCAGTACTTC. Its translation is CASSSSPRDAETQYF.